This entry is about one TCR beta chain. These data are taken from a study of shared clonotypes between healthy human individuals. Study-wide context: Used for every donor were three CD4 naive, three CD4 memory, two CD8 naive and one CD8 memory plate.

Generated by immunoSEQ multiplex PCR, the TCRdb table keeps only in-frame clones and is missing some. The sample has some 2.4 million clones; approximately 93% are singletons. CDR3 length: 15 amino acids. The V end was cut by 4 bases, the J end by 2 bases, with 12 bases between. The V gene's germline CDR1 is SGHDN and CDR2 FVKESK. The material sequenced was naive CD4+ T cells from PBMCs. Sample subset: CD45RA+ positively selected. The TCR was taken from a man aged 18 to 30 in good health. Some clones in this sample may be carry-over from other donors' samples. The genes are TRBV14 and TRBJ2-1; D might be TRBD1 (6 bases). CDR3 region: CASSLQGSPYNEQFF. The CDR3 DNA reads as TGTGCCAGCAGCCTACAGGGCAGTCCCTACAATGAGCAGTTCTTC.